The source of this T cell receptor beta chain is a study of blood T cell repertoires in COVID-19. Background on the study: Some COVID-19 samples were acute and others convalescent; all came from the United States, Italy and Spain. T cells, B-cell-depleted T cells, or PBMCs provided the cDNA or gDNA that served as material.

The CDR3 has 13 residues. V was cut by 2 bases and J by 7 bases, with 11 bases left in between. Authors' processing steps: Amplification of reference gene primers was used by the study to estimate nucleated cell counts. The method was immunoSEQ multiplex PCR; TCRdb's version includes in-frame clones alone and lacks a portion of them. V, J and clone size are taken as reported in that table, and D and trimming were inferred from the DNA itself. Found here are about 58,000 clones, 85% to 90% of them singletons; the top ten hold approximately 1.5%. This chain links TRBV12-3 or TRBV12-4 with TRBJ2-5; D possibly corresponds to TRBD2 (7 bases). This receptor was identified in a man aged 55-75 years with acute or convalescent COVID-19. The sequenced sample was peripheral blood. The CDR3: CASSLTGRGTQYF. CDR3 coding DNA: TGTGCCAGCAGTTTAACAGGGAGGGGGACCCAGTACTTC.